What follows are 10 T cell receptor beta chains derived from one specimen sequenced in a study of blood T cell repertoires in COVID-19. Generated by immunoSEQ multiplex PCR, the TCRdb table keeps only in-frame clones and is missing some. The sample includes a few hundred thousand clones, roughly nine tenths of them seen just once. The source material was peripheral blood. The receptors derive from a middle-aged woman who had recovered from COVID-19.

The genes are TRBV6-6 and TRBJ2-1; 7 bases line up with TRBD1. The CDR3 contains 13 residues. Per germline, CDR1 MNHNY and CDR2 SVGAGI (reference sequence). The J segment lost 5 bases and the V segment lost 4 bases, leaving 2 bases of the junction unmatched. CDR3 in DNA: TGTGCCAGCAGTTGGACAGGAGACAATGAGCAGTTCTTC. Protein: CASSWTGDNEQFF.

This CDR3 is CSASEPGIQETQYF. The CDR3 DNA follows: TGCAGTGCTAGTGAACCCGGGATTCAAGAGACCCAGTACTTC. The chain couples TRBV20-1 to TRBJ2-5, with TRBD2 as a possible D gene (5 bases). Deletions cut 3 bases from V and 2 bases from J, with 13 bases between. This CDR3 comprises 14 residues. Per the germline V gene, CDR1 is DFQATT and CDR2 is SNEGSKA (reference sequence).

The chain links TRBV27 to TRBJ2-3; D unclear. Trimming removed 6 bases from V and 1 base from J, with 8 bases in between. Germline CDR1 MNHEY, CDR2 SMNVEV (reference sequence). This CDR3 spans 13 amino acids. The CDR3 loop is CASSYTRTDTQYF. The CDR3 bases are TGTGCCAGCAGCTATACTCGCACAGATACGCAGTATTTT.

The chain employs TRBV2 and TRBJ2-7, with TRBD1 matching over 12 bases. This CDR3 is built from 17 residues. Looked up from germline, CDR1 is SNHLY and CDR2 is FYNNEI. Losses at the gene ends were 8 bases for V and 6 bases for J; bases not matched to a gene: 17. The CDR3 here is CASPPGQGASSRVEQYF. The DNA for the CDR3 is TGTGCCAGCCCACCGGGACAGGGGGCTTCCTCACGGGTCGAGCAGTACTTC.

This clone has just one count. DNA for the CDR3: TGTGCCAGCATGGACAGGGGGCGTCATGAGCAGTTCTTC. This translates into CASMDRGRHEQFF. V and J are TRBV5-4 and TRBJ2-1; 11 bases match TRBD1. V shed 6 bases, J shed 8 bases, and the junction held 4 bases outside the gene matches. CDR3 length: 13 amino acids. Looked up from germline, CDR1 is SGHNT and CDR2 is YYREEE (reference sequence).

CDR3 protein: CASSIDGTGWQDTQYF. The DNA for the CDR3 is TGTGCCAGCAGCATCGACGGGACAGGGTGGCAAGATACGCAGTATTTT. The chain couples TRBV21-1 to TRBJ2-3; TRBD1, the table's D call, lacks a check against the DNA. TRBV21-1 is a pseudogene. This CDR3 has 16 residues.

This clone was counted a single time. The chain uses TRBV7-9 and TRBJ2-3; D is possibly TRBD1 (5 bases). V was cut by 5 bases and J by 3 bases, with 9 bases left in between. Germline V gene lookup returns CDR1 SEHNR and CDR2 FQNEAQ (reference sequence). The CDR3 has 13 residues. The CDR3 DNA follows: TGTGCCAGCAGCCACGACAGTACAGATACGCAGTATTTT. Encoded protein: CASSHDSTDTQYF.

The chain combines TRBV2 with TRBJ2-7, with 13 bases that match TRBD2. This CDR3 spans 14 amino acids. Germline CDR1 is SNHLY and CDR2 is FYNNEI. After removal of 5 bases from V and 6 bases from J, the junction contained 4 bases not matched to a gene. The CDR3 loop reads CASSLGLAGPEQYF. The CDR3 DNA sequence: TGTGCCAGCAGTCTGGGACTAGCGGGGCCCGAGCAGTACTTC.

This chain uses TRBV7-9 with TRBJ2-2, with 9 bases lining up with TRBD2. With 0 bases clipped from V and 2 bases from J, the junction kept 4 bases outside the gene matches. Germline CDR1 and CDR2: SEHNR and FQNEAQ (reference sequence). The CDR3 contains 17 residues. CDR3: CASSLASGGPNTGELFF. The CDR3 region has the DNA TGTGCCAGCAGCTTAGCTAGCGGGGGACCAAACACCGGGGAGCTGTTTTTT.

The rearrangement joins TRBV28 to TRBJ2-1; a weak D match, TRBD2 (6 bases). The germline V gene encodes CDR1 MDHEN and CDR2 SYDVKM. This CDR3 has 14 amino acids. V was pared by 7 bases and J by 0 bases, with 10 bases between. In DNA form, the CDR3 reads TGTGCCAGCAAACGGGGGACCTCCTACAATGAGCAGTTCTTC. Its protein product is CASKRGTSYNEQFF.